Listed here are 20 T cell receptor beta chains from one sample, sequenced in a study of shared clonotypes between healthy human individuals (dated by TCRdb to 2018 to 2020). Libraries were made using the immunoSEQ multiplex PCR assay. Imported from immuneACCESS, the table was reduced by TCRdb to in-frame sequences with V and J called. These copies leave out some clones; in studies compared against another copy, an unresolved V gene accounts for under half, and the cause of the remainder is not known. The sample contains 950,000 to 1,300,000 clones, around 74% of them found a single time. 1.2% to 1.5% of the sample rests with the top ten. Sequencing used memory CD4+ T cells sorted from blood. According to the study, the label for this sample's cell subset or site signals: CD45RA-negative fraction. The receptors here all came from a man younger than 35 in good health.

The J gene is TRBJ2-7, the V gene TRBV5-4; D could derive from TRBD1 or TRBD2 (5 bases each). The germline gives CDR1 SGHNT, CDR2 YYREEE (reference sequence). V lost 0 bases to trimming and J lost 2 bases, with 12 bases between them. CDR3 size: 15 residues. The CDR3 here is CASSLDGRGPYEQYF. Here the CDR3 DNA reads TGTGCCAGCAGCTTGGATGGTCGGGGACCCTACGAGCAGTACTTC.

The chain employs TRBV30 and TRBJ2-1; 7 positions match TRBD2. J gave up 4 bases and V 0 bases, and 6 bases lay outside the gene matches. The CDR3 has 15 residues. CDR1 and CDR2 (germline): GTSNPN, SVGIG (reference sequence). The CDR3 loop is CAWSVRGTIYNEQFF. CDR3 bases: TGTGCCTGGAGTGTACGGGGGACTATTTACAATGAGCAGTTCTTC. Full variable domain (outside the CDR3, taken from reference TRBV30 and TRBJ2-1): SQTIHQWPATLVQPVGSPLSLECTVEGTSNPNLYWYRQAAGRGLQLLFYSVGIGQISSEVPQNLSASRPQDRQFILSSKKLLLSDSGFYLCAWSVRGTIYNEQFFGPGTRLTVL.

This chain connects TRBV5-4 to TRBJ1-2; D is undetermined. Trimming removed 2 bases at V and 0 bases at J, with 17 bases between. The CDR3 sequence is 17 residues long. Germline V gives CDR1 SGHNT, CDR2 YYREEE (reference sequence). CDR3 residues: CASSFRFHSGSNYGYTF. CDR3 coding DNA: TGTGCCAGCAGCTTCCGATTTCACAGCGGATCTAACTATGGCTACACCTTC.

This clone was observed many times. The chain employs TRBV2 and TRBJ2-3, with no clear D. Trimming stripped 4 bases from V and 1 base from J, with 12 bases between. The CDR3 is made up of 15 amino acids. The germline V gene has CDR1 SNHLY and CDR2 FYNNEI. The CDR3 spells CASSVPRSGTDTQYF. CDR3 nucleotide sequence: TGTGCCAGCAGTGTCCCTAGATCAGGCACAGATACGCAGTATTTT.

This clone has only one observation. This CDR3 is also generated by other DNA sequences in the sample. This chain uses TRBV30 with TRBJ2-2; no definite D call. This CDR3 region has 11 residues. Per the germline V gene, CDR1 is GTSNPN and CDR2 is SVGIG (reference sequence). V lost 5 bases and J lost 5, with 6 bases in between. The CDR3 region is CAWGSTGELFF. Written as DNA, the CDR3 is TGTGCCTGGGGAAGTACCGGGGAGCTGTTTTTT. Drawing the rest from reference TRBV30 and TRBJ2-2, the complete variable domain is SQTIHQWPATLVQPVGSPLSLECTVEGTSNPNLYWYRQAAGRGLQLLFYSVGIGQISSEVPQNLSASRPQDRQFILSSKKLLLSDSGFYLCAWGSTGELFFGEGSRLTVL.

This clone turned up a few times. The CDR3 DNA reads TGTGCCAGCAGCCGACAGGGGACGGAAGAGACCCAGTACTTC. It translates to CASSRQGTEETQYF. This chain links TRBV5-6 with TRBJ2-5; TRBD1 agrees at 8 bases. V trimming: 4 bases; J trimming: 3 bases; junction bases outside the gene matches: 5. CDR1 is SGHDT and CDR2 is YYEEEE in the germline V gene. CDR3 length: 14 residues.

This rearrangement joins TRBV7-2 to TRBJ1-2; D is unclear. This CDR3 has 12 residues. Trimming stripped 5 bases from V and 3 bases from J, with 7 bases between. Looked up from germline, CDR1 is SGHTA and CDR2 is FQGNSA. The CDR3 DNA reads TGTGCCAGCAGCCAAGAAGACTATGGCTACACCTTC. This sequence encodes CASSQEDYGYTF.

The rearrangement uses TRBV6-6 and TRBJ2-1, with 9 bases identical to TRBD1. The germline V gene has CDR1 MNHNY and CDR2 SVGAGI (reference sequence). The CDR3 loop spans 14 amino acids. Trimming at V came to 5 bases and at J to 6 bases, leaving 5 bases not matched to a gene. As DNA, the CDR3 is TGTGCCAGCAGTCGACAGGGGGTGGGCAATGAGCAGTTCTTC. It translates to CASSRQGVGNEQFF.

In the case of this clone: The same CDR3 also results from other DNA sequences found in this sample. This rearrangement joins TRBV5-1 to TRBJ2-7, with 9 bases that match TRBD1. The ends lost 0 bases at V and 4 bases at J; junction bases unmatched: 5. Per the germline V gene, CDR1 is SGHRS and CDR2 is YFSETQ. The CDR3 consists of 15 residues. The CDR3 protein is CASSLAGQGPYEQYF. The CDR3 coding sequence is TGCGCCAGCAGCTTGGCGGGACAGGGTCCGTACGAGCAGTACTTC.

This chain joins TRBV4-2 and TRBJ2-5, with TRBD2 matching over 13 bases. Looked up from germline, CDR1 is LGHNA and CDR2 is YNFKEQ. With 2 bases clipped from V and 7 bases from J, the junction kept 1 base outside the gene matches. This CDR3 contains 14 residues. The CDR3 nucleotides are TGTGCCAGCAGCCAAACTAGCGGGGGGGCGACCCAGTACTTC. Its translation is CASSQTSGGATQYF.

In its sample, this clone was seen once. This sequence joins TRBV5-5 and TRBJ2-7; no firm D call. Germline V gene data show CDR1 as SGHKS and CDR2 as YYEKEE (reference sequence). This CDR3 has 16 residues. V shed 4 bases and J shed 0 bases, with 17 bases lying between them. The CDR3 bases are TGTGCCAGCAGCGCTTTTCCGGACGTCAGCTCCTACGAGCAGTACTTC. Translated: CASSAFPDVSSYEQYF. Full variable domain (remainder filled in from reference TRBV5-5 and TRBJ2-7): DAGVTQSPTHLIKTRGQQVTLRCSPISGHKSVSWYQQVLGQGPQFIFQYYEKEERGRGNFPDRFSARQFPNYSSELNVNALLLGDSALYLCASSAFPDVSSYEQYFGPGTRLTVT.

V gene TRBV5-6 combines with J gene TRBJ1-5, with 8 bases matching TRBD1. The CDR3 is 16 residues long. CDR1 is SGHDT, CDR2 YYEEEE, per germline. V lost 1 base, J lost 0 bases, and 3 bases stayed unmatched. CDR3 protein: CASSLLTGDSNQPQHF. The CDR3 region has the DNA TGTGCCAGCAGCTTGTTGACAGGGGATAGCAATCAGCCCCAGCATTTT. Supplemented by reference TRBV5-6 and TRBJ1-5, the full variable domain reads DAGVTQSPTHLIKTRGQQVTLRCSPKSGHDTVSWYQQALGQGPQFIFQYYEEEERQRGNFPDRFSGHQFPNYSSELNVNALLLGDSALYLCASSLLTGDSNQPQHFGDGTRLSIL.

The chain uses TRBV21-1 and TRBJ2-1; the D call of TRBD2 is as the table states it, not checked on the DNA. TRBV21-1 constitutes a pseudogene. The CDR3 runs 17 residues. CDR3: CASNFILTSGGVNEQFF. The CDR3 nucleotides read TGTGCCAGCAACTTTATATTAACTAGCGGGGGTGTAAATGAGCAGTTCTTC.

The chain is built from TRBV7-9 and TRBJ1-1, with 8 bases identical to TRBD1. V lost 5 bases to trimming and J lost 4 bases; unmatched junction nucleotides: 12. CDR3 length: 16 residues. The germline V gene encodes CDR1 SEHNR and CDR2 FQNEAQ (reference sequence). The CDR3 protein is CASSPNDRGSGTEAFF. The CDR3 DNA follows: TGTGCCAGCAGCCCAAATGACAGGGGCTCCGGCACTGAAGCTTTCTTT.

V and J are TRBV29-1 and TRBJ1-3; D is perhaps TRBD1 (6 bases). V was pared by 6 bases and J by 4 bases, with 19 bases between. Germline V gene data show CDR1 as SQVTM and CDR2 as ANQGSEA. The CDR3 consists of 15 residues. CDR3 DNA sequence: TGCAGCGTCGGGGATGACAGGCCGGGGGGAAACACCATATATTTT. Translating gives CSVGDDRPGGNTIYF.

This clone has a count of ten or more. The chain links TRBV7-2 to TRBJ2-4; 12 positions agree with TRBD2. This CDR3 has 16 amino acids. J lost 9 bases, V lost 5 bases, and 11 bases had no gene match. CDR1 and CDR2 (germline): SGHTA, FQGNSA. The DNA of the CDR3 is TGTGCCAGCAGCACGACTAGCGGGAGTAGTTGGAGCATTCAGTACTTC. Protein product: CASSTTSGSSWSIQYF.

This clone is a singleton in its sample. The CDR3 region is CASSRRGDYEQYF. The DNA for the CDR3 is TGTGCCAGCAGTCGTCGGGGAGACTACGAGCAGTACTTC. The gene calls are TRBV6-6 and TRBJ2-7; the D gene is possibly TRBD2 (5 bases). The V gene's germline CDR1 is MNHNY and CDR2 SVGAGI (reference sequence). The CDR3 sequence is 13 residues long. Trimming took 5 bases from V and 3 from J, leaving 11 bases between them.

DNA of the CDR3: TGTGCCAGCAGTGGACAGAACCTTAACTATGGCTACACCTTC. Its protein product is CASSGQNLNYGYTF. This sequence joins TRBV6-6 and TRBJ1-2; the D gene is possibly TRBD1 (6 bases). Germline V gene lookup returns CDR1 MNHNY and CDR2 SVGAGI (reference sequence). The V gene lost 5 bases and the J gene lost 1 base, with 11 bases spanning the gap. CDR3 length equals 14 residues.

The CDR3 sequence is CASSVDINTGELFF. The CDR3, as DNA: TGTGCCAGCAGCGTGGACATAAACACCGGGGAGCTGTTTTTT. The rearrangement uses TRBV11-2 and TRBJ2-2, with TRBD1 as a possible D gene (5 bases). V was clipped by 5 bases and J by 2 bases, with 9 bases between them. The length of the CDR3 is 14 residues. The germline V gene encodes CDR1 SGHAT and CDR2 FQNNGV. The full variable domain, its missing parts supplied by reference TRBV11-2 and TRBJ2-2, is EAGVAQSPRYKIIEKRQSVAFWCNPISGHATLYWYQQILGQGPKLLIQFQNNGVVDDSQLPKDRFSAERLKGVDSTLKIQPAKLEDSAVYLCASSVDINTGELFFGEGSRLTVL.

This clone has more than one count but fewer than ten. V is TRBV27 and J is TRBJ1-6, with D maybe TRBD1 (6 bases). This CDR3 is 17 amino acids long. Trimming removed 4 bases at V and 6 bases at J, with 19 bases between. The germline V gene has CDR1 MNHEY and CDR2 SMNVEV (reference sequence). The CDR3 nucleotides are TGTGCCAGCAGTTCGATGACAGGCCAACTAGGTAATTCACCCCTCCACTTT. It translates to CASSSMTGQLGNSPLHF.